This entry lists 12 T cell receptor beta chains sequenced from one sample in a study of early T cells in non-severe SARS-CoV-2 infection. TCRdb ran MiXCR on the 5' RACE reads and lists one entry per CDR3 protein. The table includes under 40,000 distinct CDR3 sequences, more than 5.5% detected once. What was sequenced was whole blood. These receptors all come from an adult who was a healthcare worker with PCR-confirmed SARS-CoV-2 infection or an uninfected control (not recorded which).

This clonotype has a count of ten or more. V and J are TRBV6-2 or TRBV6-3 and TRBJ2-3; TRBD2 matches at 11 bases. This CDR3 spans 19 amino acids. The ends lost 6 bases at V and 1 base at J; junction bases unmatched: 15. Looked up from germline, CDR1 is MNHEY and CDR2 is SVGEGT. As DNA, the CDR3 is TGTGCCAGCAGCCCTCTCGGACTAGCGGGTACCTATGGCACAGATACGCAGTATTTT. Amino acid sequence: CASSPLGLAGTYGTDTQYF.

This clonotype was recorded a few times. The rearrangement uses TRBV20-1 and TRBJ2-3; TRBD2 might be the D (6 bases). The germline V gene has CDR1 DFQATT and CDR2 SNEGSKA (reference sequence). This CDR3 has 13 residues. The V end was cut by 3 bases, the J end by 4 bases, with 11 bases between. CDR3 protein: CSARASGPDTQYF. CDR3 DNA sequence: TGCAGTGCTAGGGCCAGCGGGCCAGATACGCAGTATTTT.

This clonotype was recorded many times. This chain connects TRBV2 to TRBJ2-5; TRBD1 might be the D (5 bases). Germline-derived CDR1 and CDR2 are SNHLY and FYNNEI. The ends were cut back, 6 bases at V and 0 bases at J, with 17 bases in the middle. The CDR3 covers 16 residues. CDR3 loop: CASSDAFDSYQETQYF. CDR3 in DNA: TGTGCCAGCAGCGATGCCTTCGACAGTTACCAAGAGACCCAGTACTTC.

This clonotype showed up many times. The V call is TRBV20-1, the J call TRBJ2-4, with no clear D. CDR3 length: 14 amino acids. Per germline, CDR1 DFQATT and CDR2 SNEGSKA (reference sequence). V shed 6 bases and J shed 3 bases, with 15 bases lying between them. The CDR3 DNA reads TGCAGTGCCCCCTTTTCGAGTGGCAAAAACATTCAGTACTTC. Its translation: CSAPFSSGKNIQYF.

This clonotype was seen many times. The chain has TRBV30 and TRBJ1-1; D gene ambiguous. Germline V gene data show CDR1 as GTSNPN and CDR2 as SVGIG (reference sequence). CDR3 length: 11 amino acids. CDR3 protein: CAHKGVSEAFF. Written as DNA, the CDR3 is TGTGCTCACAAGGGAGTATCCGAAGCTTTCTTT.

In this sample, this clonotype turned up many times. The chain joins TRBV10-3 to TRBJ2-1; 12 bases match TRBD2. CDR1 and CDR2 (germline): ENHRY, SYGVKD. This CDR3 is built from 16 residues. The ends lost 7 bases at V and 9 bases at J; junction bases unmatched: 13. This CDR3 is CAITTRLAGDSGEQFF. The DNA of the CDR3 is TGTGCCATCACTACCCGACTAGCGGGAGATTCGGGTGAGCAGTTCTTC.

Only a few counts were recorded for this clonotype. The V call is TRBV10-2, the J call TRBJ1-1; TRBD1 agrees at 10 bases. After removal of 1 base from V and 4 bases from J, the junction contained 9 bases not matched to a gene. Germline V gene data show CDR1 as WSHSY and CDR2 as SAAADI. This CDR3 has 17 amino acids. In nucleotides, the CDR3 is TGCGCCAGCAGTGAGTTGAGACAGGGGGCCCGGATCACTGAAGCTTTCTTT. This sequence encodes CASSELRQGARITEAFF.

This clonotype was found a few times. This sequence joins TRBV3-1 and TRBJ2-2; 12 bases fit TRBD1. Germline CDR1 reads LGHDT; CDR2 reads YNNKEL (reference sequence). There are 16 residues in the CDR3. V lost 5 bases, J lost 6 bases, and 7 bases stayed unmatched. The CDR3 sequence: CASSLKWDRGPGELFF. In DNA form, the CDR3 reads TGTGCCAGCAGCTTAAAGTGGGACAGGGGGCCCGGGGAGCTGTTTTTT.

The rearrangement links TRBV29-1 to TRBJ1-5, with 8 nucleotides matching TRBD1. This CDR3 contains 14 residues. CDR1 SQVTM and CDR2 ANQGSEA come from the germline V gene. V trimming: 5 bases; J trimming: 2 bases; junction bases outside the gene matches: 5. The CDR3 DNA reads as TGCAGCGTTTCAGGGGGCGCCGGCAATCAGCCCCAGCATTTT. This translates into CSVSGGAGNQPQHF. The variable domain in full, completed from reference TRBV29-1 and TRBJ1-5, reads SAVISQKPSRDICQRGTSLTIQCQVDSQVTMMFWYRQQPGQSLTLIATANQGSEATYESGFVIDKFPISRPNLTFSTLTVSNMSPEDSSIYLCSVSGGAGNQPQHFGDGTRLSIL.

The chain combines TRBV7-2 with TRBJ1-1, with 7 bases aligning to TRBD1. The CDR3 consists of 14 residues. Losses at the gene ends were 5 bases for V and 4 bases for J; bases not matched to a gene: 7. The V gene's germline CDR1 is SGHTA and CDR2 FQGNSA. This CDR3 is CASSRQGSSTEAFF. CDR3 DNA: TGTGCCAGCAGCCGACAGGGATCAAGCACTGAAGCTTTCTTT.

In this sample, this clonotype turned up many times. This chain joins TRBV27 and TRBJ2-3, with 12 bases matching TRBD2. J lost 5 bases, V lost 10 bases, and 10 bases had no gene match. Germline assignment: CDR1 MNHEY and CDR2 SMNVEV (reference sequence). The CDR3 has 15 residues. The CDR3 DNA reads as TGTGCCATCCAGAGACTAGCGGGAGCCAAAGATACGCAGTATTTT. It specifies CAIQRLAGAKDTQYF.

This clonotype was picked up many times. V gene TRBV29-1 combines with J gene TRBJ2-2, with 8 bases lining up with TRBD2. CDR1 is SQVTM and CDR2 is ANQGSEA in the germline V gene. CDR3 size: 12 residues. Unmatched junction bases numbered 3, after V lost 8 bases and J lost 4 bases. CDR3 in DNA: TGCAGCCCGGGAGGGAGCACCGGGGAGCTGTTTTTT. Encoded protein: CSPGGSTGELFF.